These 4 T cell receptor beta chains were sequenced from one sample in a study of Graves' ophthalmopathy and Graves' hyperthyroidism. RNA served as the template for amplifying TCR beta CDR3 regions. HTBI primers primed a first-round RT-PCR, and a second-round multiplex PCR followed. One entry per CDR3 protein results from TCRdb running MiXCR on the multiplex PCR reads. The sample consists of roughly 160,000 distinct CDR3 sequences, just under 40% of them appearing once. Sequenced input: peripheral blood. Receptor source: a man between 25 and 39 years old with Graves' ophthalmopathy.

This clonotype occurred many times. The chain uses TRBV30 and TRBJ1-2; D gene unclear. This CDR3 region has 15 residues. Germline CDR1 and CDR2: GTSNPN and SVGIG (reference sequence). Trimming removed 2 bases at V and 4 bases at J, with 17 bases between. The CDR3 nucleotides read TGTGCCTGGAGTTATACCCCTACAATCATCTATGGCTACACCTTC. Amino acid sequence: CAWSYTPTIIYGYTF. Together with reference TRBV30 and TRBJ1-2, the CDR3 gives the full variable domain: SQTIHQWPATLVQPVGSPLSLECTVEGTSNPNLYWYRQAAGRGLQLLFYSVGIGQISSEVPQNLSASRPQDRQFILSSKKLLLSDSGFYLCAWSYTPTIIYGYTFGSGTRLTVV.

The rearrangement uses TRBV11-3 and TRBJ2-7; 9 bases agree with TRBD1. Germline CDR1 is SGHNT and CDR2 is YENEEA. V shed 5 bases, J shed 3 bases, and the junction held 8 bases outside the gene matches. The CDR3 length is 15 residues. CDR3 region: CASSDRDRAVYEQYF. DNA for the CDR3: TGTGCCAGCAGCGATAGGGACAGGGCCGTCTACGAGCAGTACTTC.

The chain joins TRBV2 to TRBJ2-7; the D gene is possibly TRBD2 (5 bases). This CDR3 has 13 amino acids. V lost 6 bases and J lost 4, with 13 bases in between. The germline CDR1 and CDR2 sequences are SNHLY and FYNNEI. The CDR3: CASRGGSLYEQYF. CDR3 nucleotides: TGTGCCAGCAGAGGAGGATCTCTATACGAGCAGTACTTC. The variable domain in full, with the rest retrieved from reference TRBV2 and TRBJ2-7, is EPEVTQTPSHQVTQMGQEVILRCVPISNHLYFYWYRQILGQKVEFLVSFYNNEISEKSEIFDDQFSVERPDGSNFTLKIRSTKLEDSAMYFCASRGGSLYEQYFGPGTRLTVT.

The CDR3 DNA reads TGTGCCAGTACCCCGGGGACAGGCGCCTACGAGCAGTACTTC. As protein: CASTPGTGAYEQYF. V and J are TRBV19 and TRBJ2-7; the match to TRBD1 covers 8 bases. CDR3 size: 14 residues. The V gene's germline CDR1 is LNHDA and CDR2 SQIVND (reference sequence). After removal of 7 bases from V and 2 bases from J, the junction contained 7 bases not matched to a gene.